Listed here are 5 T cell receptor beta chains from one sample, sequenced in a study of blood T cell repertoires in COVID-19. Generated by immunoSEQ multiplex PCR, the TCRdb table keeps only in-frame clones and is missing some. The sample has 50,000 to 75,000 clones, about 93% seen once; the top ten hold about 2.6%. The sequencing sample was made of peripheral blood. The receptors were gathered from a man between 65 and 80 years old with active COVID-19.

This clone was seen only once. The chain carries TRBV5-1 and TRBJ2-2; D is possibly TRBD1 (5 bases). The CDR3 length is 16 residues. Trimming pared 0 bases from V and 3 bases from J, leaving 12 bases between. Germline loops: CDR1 SGHRS, CDR2 YFSETQ. The chain's CDR3 is CASSLVTGSDTGELFF. CDR3 bases: TGCGCCAGCAGCTTGGTCACAGGTTCTGACACCGGGGAGCTGTTTTTT. Combining the CDR3 with reference TRBV5-1 and TRBJ2-2 gives the whole variable domain KAGVTQTPRYLIKTRGQQVTLSCSPISGHRSVSWYQQTPGQGLQFLFEYFSETQRNKGNFPGRFSGRQFSNSRSEMNVSTLELGDSALYLCASSLVTGSDTGELFFGEGSRLTVL.

V gene TRBV24-1 combines with J gene TRBJ2-1, with 11 bases fitting TRBD1. V gave up 2 bases and J gave up 2 bases; unmatched junction bases: 1. The CDR3 totals 16 residues. Per the germline V gene, CDR1 is KGHDR and CDR2 is SFDVKD. The CDR3 DNA reads as TGTGCCACCAGTGATTCGGGACAGGGGGCCTACAATGAGCAGTTCTTC. It is translated as CATSDSGQGAYNEQFF.

This clone has just one count. CDR3 DNA: TGTGCCAGCAGCTCGACAGGGGCGACTGAAGCTTTCTTT. Translating it yields CASSSTGATEAFF. V gene TRBV5-5 combines with J gene TRBJ1-1; 8 bases line up with TRBD1. The CDR3 is 13 amino acids. V was pared by 3 bases and J by 5 bases, with 3 bases of the junction left unmatched. The germline V gene has CDR1 SGHKS and CDR2 YYEKEE (reference sequence).

This clone was found once. The gene calls are TRBV27 and TRBJ2-3; 9 nucleotides agree with TRBD2. This CDR3 has 18 residues. CDR1 is MNHEY and CDR2 is SMNVEV in the germline V gene (reference sequence). V gave up 4 bases and J gave up 0 bases; unmatched junction bases: 11. The CDR3 DNA follows: TGTGCCAGCAGTTGCCCCAGACTAGCGGCTCTTAGCACAGATACGCAGTATTTT. Its translation: CASSCPRLAALSTDTQYF.

In DNA form, the CDR3 reads TGTGCCAGCAGCCCCGTTGGGGGCGGGGAGACCCAGTACTTC. This codes for CASSPVGGGETQYF. The J gene is TRBJ2-5, the V gene TRBV5-6; tentatively, D is TRBD1 (6 bases). V was shortened by 4 bases and J by 5 bases, with 15 bases between the two germline ends. The CDR3 length is 14 residues. The germline gives CDR1 SGHDT, CDR2 YYEEEE. The whole variable domain, remainder taken from reference TRBV5-6 and TRBJ2-5, is DAGVTQSPTHLIKTRGQQVTLRCSPKSGHDTVSWYQQALGQGPQFIFQYYEEEERQRGNFPDRFSGHQFPNYSSELNVNALLLGDSALYLCASSPVGGGETQYFGPGTRLLVL.